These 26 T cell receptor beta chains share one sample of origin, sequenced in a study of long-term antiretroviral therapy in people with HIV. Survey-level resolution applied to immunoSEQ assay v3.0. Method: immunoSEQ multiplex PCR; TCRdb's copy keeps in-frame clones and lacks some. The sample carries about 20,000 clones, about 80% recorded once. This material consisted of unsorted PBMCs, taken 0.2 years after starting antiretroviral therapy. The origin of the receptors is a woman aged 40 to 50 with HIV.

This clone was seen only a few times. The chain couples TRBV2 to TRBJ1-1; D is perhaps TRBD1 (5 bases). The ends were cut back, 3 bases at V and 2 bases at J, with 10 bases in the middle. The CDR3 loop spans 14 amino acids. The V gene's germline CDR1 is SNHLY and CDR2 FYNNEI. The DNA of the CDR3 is TGTGCCAGCAGTGAGTGGACAACAAACACTGAAGCTTTCTTT. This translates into CASSEWTTNTEAFF.

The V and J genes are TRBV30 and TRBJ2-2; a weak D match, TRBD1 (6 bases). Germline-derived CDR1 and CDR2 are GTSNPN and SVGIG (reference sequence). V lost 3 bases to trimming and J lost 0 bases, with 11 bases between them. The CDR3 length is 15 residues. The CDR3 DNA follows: TGTGCCTGGAGGTCCGCAGGGGCGAACACCGGGGAGCTGTTTTTT. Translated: CAWRSAGANTGELFF.

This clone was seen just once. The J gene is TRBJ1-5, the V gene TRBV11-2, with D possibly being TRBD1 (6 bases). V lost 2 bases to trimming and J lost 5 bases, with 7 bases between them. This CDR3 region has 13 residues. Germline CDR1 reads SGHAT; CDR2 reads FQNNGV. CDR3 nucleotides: TGTGCCAGCAGCTTAAACAGGGATCAGCCCCAGCATTTT. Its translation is CASSLNRDQPQHF.

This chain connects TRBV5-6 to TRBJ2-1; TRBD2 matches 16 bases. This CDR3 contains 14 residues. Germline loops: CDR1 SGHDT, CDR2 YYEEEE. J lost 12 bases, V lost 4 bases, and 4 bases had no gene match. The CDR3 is CASSKGLAGGLQFF. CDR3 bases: TGTGCCAGCAGCAAGGGACTAGCGGGAGGGCTGCAGTTCTTC.

CDR3 coding DNA: TGTGCCAGCAGCCCCGGGGCCCAGAACACCGGGGAGCTGTTTTTT. Translated: CASSPGAQNTGELFF. This chain links TRBV7-9 with TRBJ2-2; D possibly matches TRBD1 or TRBD2 (5 bases each). Trimming removed 5 bases from V and 1 base from J, with 11 bases in between. There are 15 residues in the CDR3. Germline CDR1 reads SEHNR; CDR2 reads FQNEAQ (reference sequence). Together with reference TRBV7-9 and TRBJ2-2, the CDR3 gives the full variable domain: DTGVSQNPRHKITKRGQNVTFRCDPISEHNRLYWYRQTLGQGPEFLTYFQNEAQLEKSRLLSDRFSAERPKGSFSTLEIQRTEQGDSAMYLCASSPGAQNTGELFFGEGSRLTVL.

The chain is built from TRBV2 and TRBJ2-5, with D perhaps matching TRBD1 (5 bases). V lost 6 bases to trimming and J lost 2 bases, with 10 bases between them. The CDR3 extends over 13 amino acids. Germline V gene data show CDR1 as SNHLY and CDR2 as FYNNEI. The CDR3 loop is CASSLTVQETQYF. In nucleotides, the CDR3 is TGTGCCAGCAGCCTGACAGTTCAAGAGACCCAGTACTTC.

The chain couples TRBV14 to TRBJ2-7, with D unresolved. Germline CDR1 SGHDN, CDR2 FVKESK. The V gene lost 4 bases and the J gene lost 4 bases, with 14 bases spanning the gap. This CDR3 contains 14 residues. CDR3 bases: TGTGCCAGCAGCCTTGGGAATTGGGCATACGAGCAGTACTTC. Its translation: CASSLGNWAYEQYF. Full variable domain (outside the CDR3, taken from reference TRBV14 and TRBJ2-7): EAGVTQFPSHSVIEKGQTVTLRCDPISGHDNLYWYRRVMGKEIKFLLHFVKESKQDESGMPNNRFLAERTGGTYSTLKVQPAELEDSGVYFCASSLGNWAYEQYFGPGTRLTVT.

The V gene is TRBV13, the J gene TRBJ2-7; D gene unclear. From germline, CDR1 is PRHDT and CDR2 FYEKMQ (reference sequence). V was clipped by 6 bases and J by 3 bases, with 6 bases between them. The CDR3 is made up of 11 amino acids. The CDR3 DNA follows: TGTGCCAGCAGACTCGGCTACGAGCAGTACTTC. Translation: CASRLGYEQYF.

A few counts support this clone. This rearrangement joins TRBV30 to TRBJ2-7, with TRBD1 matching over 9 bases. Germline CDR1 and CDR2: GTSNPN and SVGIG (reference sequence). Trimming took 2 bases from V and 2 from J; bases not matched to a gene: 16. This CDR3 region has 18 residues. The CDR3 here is CAWSPDYERDRVAYEQYF. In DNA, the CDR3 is TGTGCCTGGAGTCCTGATTACGAACGGGACAGGGTGGCCTACGAGCAGTACTTC.

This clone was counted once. The CDR3: CASSLSYGNTEAFF. The CDR3 nucleotides read TGCGCCAGCAGCCTCAGTTATGGGAACACTGAAGCTTTCTTT. The chain links TRBV4-1 to TRBJ1-1, with D uncertain. Trimming pared 4 bases from V and 1 base from J, leaving 10 bases between. The CDR3 is 14 amino acids. CDR1 is MGHRA, CDR2 YSYEKL, per germline.

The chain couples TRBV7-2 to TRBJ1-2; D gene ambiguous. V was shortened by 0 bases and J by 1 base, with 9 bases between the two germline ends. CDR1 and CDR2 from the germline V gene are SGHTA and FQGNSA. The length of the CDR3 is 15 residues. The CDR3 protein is CASSLAGSGNYGYTF. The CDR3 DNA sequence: TGTGCCAGCAGCTTAGCAGGGAGTGGTAACTATGGCTACACCTTC.

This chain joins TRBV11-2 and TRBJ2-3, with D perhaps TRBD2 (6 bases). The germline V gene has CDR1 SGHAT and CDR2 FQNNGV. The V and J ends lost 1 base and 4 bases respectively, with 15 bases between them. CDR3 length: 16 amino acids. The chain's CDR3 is CASSLGAGRGSDTQYF. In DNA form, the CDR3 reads TGTGCCAGCAGCTTAGGGGCAGGGCGGGGATCAGATACGCAGTATTTT.

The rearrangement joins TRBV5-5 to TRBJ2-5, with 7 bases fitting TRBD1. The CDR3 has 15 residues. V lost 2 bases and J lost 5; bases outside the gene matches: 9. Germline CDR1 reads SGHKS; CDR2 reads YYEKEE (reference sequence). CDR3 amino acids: CASSFDRVRGETQYF. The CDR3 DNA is TGTGCCAGCAGCTTTGACAGGGTTAGGGGGGAGACCCAGTACTTC.

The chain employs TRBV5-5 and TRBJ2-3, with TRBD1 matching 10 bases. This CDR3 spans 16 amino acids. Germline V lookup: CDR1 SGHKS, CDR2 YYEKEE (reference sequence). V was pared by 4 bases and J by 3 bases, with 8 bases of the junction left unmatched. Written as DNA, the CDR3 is TGTGCCAGCAGCCTCCGGGACAGGGGCGGGACAGATACGCAGTATTTT. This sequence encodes CASSLRDRGGTDTQYF. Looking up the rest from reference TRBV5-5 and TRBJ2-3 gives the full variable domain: DAGVTQSPTHLIKTRGQQVTLRCSPISGHKSVSWYQQVLGQGPQFIFQYYEKEERGRGNFPDRFSARQFPNYSSELNVNALLLGDSALYLCASSLRDRGGTDTQYFGPGTRLTVL.

CDR3 DNA: TGTGCCAGCAGCCCCTGGCAAGAGACCCAGTACTTC. Its protein is CASSPWQETQYF. The chain uses TRBV5-4 and TRBJ2-5; D is unresolved. CDR1 and CDR2 (germline): SGHNT, YYREEE (reference sequence). There are 12 residues in the CDR3. V dropped 4 bases and J dropped 2 bases, with 6 bases sitting between them.

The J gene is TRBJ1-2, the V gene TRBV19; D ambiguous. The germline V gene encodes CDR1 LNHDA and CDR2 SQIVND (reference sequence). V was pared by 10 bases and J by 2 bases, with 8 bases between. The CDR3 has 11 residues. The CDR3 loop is CAIPGNYGYTF. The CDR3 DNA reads TGTGCCATTCCGGGGAACTATGGCTACACCTTC.

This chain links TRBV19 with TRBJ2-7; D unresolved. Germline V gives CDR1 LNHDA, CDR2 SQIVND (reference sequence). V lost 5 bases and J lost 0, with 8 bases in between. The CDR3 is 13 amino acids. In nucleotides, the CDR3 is TGTGCCAGTAGTGTCTCGACCTCCTACGAGCAGTACTTC. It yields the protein CASSVSTSYEQYF.

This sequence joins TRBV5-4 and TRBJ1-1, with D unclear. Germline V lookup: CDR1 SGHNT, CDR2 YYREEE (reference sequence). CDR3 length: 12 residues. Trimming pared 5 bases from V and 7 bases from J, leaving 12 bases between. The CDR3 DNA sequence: TGTGCCAGCAGTAAAACGGCGAGTGAAGCTTTCTTT. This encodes CASSKTASEAFF.

The CDR3 loop is CASSEKWLGLATYEQYF. In DNA form, the CDR3 reads TGTGCCAGCAGTGAAAAGTGGCTTGGACTAGCAACCTACGAGCAGTACTTC. The V call is TRBV6-1, the J call TRBJ2-7, with 8 bases aligning to TRBD2. The V gene end was trimmed by 2 bases and the J gene end by 2 bases; junction bases not matched to a gene: 11. Germline CDR1 MNHNS, CDR2 SASEGT. This CDR3 is built from 17 residues.

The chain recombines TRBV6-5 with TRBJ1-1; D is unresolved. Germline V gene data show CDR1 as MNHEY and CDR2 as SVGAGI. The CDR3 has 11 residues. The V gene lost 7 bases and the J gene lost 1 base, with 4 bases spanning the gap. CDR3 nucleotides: TGTGCCAGCAAGGGGAACACTGAAGCTTTCTTT. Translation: CASKGNTEAFF.

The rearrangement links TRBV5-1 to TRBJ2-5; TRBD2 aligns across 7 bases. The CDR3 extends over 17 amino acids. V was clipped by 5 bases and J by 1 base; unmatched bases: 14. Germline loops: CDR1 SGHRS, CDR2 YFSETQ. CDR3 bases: TGCGCCAGCAGAGTGAGGAACGTGAGGGAGGGCCAAGAGACCCAGTACTTC. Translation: CASRVRNVREGQETQYF.

This CDR3 reads CASSEGADNQPQHF. Written as DNA, the CDR3 is TGTGCCAGCAGCGAGGGGGCAGACAATCAGCCCCAGCATTTT. V usage is TRBV13 and J usage is TRBJ1-5, with 7 bases that match TRBD1. Germline V gene sequence: CDR1 PRHDT, CDR2 FYEKMQ (reference sequence). The ends lost 5 bases at V and 3 bases at J; junction bases unmatched: 4. The CDR3 has 14 residues. The whole variable domain, remainder taken from reference TRBV13 and TRBJ1-5, is AAGVIQSPRHLIKEKRETATLKCYPIPRHDTVYWYQQGPGQDPQFLISFYEKMQSDKGSIPDRFSAQQFSDYHSELNMSSLELGDSALYFCASSEGADNQPQHFGDGTRLSIL.

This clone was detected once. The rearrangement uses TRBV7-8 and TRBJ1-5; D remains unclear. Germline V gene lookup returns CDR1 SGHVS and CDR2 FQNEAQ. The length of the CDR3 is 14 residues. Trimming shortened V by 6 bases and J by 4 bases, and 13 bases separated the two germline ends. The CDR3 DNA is TGTGCCAGCAGTAAGGGATTAGGGAATCAGCCCCAGCATTTT. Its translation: CASSKGLGNQPQHF.

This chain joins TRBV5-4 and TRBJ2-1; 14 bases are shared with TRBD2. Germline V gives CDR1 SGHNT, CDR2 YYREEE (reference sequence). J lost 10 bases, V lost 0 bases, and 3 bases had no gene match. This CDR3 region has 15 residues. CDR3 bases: TGTGCCAGCAGCTTGGGACTAGCGGGAGGGCACGAGCAGTTCTTC. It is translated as CASSLGLAGGHEQFF. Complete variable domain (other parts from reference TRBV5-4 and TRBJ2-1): ETGVTQSPTHLIKTRGQQVTLRCSSQSGHNTVSWYQQALGQGPQFIFQYYREEENGRGNFPPRFSGLQFPNYSSELNVNALELDDSALYLCASSLGLAGGHEQFFGPGTRLTVL.

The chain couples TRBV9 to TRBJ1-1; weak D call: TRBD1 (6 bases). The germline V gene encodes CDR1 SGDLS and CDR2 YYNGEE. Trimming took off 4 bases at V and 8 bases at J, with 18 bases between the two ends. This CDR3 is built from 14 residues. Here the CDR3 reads CASSPEYAGAEAFF. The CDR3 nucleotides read TGTGCCAGCAGCCCCGAATATGCGGGGGCCGAAGCTTTCTTT.

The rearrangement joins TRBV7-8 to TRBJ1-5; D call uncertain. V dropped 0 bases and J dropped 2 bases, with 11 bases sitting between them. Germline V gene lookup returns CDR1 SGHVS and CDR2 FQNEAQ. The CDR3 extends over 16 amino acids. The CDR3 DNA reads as TGTGCCAGCAGCTTAGCGTGGAGTCTGGGCAATCAGCCCCAGCATTTT. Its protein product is CASSLAWSLGNQPQHF. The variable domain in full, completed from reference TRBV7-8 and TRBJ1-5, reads GAGVSQSPRYKVAKRGQDVALRCDPISGHVSLFWYQQALGQGPEFLTYFQNEAQLDKSGLPSDRFFAERPEGSVSTLKIQRTQQEDSAVYLCASSLAWSLGNQPQHFGDGTRLSIL.